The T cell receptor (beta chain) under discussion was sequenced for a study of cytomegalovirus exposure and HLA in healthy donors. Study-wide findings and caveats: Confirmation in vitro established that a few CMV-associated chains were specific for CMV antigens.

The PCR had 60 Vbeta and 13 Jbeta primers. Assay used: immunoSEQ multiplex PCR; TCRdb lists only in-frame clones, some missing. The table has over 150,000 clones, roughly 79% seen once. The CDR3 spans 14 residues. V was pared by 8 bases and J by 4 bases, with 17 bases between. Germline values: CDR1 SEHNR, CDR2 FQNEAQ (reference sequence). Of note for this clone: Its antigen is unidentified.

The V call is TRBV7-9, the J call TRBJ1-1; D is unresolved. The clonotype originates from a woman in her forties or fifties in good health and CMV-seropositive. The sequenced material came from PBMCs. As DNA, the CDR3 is TGTGCCAGCGTACCAGCGGGAGCCGCCACTGAAGCTTTCTTT. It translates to CASVPAGAATEAFF.